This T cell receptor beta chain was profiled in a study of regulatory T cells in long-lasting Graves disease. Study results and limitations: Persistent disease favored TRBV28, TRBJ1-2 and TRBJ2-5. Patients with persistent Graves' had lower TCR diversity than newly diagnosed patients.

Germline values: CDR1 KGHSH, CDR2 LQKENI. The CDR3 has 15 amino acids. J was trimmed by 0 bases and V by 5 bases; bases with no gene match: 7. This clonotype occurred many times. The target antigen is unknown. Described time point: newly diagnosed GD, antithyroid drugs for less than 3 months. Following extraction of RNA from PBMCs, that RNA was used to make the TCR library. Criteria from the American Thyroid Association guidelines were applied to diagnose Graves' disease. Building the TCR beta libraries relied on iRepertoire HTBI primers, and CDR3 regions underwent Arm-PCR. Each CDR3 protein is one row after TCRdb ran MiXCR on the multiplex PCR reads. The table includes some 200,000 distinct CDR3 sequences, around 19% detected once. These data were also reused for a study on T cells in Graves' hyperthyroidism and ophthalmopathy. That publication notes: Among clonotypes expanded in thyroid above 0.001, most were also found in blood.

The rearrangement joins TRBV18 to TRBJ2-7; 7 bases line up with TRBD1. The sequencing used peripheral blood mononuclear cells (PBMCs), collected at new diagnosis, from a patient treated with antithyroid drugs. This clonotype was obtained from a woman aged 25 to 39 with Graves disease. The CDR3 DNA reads TGTGCCAGCTCAGTAACCGGGACAGCCTCCTACGAGCAGTACTTC. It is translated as CASSVTGTASYEQYF.